This TCR beta chain was profiled in a study of read filtering for tumor transcriptome and immune sequencing. Study-wide background: Among patients, approximately 17 were male and approximately 15 female, aged roughly 45 to 80 (mean around 66).

Sampling of bone marrow took place during active disease in every patient. The library was built from around 380 ng RNA with molecular barcoded adaptors for alpha/delta and beta/gamma chains. TCRdb recomputed calls from the reads with MiXCR, one row per CDR3 protein. Here the sample spans some 43,000 distinct CDR3 sequences, about an eighth being singletons. This clonotype was seen many times. As yet, its antigen is unknown. In germline, CDR1 is KGHDR, CDR2 SFDVKD. Trimming left V 3 bases short and J 2 bases short, with 9 bases between. The CDR3 covers 14 residues. General study findings and limits: Even smaller IR-seq throughput identified most shared clonotypes.

The chain uses TRBV24-1 and TRBJ2-5, with a tentative D call TRBD1 (5 bases). This receptor was identified in a donor aged 40 or over with multiple myeloma. The sample comprised a population of CD138-negative cells sorted from bone marrow. The CDR3 region has the DNA TGTGCCACCAGTGATATGGACAAACAAGAGACCCAGTACTTC. This translates into CATSDMDKQETQYF.